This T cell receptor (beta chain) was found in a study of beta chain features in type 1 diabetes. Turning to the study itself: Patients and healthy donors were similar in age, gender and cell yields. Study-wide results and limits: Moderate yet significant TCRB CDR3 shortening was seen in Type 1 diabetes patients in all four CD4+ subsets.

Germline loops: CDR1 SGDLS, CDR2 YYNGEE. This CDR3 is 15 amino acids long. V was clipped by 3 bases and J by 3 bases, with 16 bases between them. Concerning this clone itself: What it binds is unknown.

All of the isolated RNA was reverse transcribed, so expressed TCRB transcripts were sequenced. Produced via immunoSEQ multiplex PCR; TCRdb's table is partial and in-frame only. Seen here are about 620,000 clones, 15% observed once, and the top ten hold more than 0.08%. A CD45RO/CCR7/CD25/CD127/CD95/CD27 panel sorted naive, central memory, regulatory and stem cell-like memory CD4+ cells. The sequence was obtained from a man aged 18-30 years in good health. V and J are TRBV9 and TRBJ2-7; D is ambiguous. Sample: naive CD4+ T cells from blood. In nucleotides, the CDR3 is TGTGCCAGCAGCGCCCAAGAGTCACCGGACTACGAGCAGTACTTC. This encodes CASSAQESPDYEQYF.